The entry below describes one TCR beta chain. Its target is unknown. The source of the sample is a study of CD8 T cells in Susac syndrome. Study as a whole: Patients with Susac syndrome were therapy-naive, on corticosteroids, or on intravenous immunoglobulin alone at blood draw.

Study observations and caveats: Some 15 Susac-specific public clones were found in total CD8+ repertoires and roughly five in CD8+ TEMRA repertoires.

Random hexamers served to reverse transcribe about 0.5 to 1 ug RNA. TCR beta CDR3 was amplified by immunoSEQ multiplex PCR. This amplification extended across 54 Vbeta and 13 Jbeta segments. Each CDR3 protein gets one entry after TCRdb re-called the immunoSEQ multiplex PCR reads with MiXCR. Among some 200,000 distinct CDR3 sequences listed, approximately 95% were seen once. From blood CD8+ and CD4+ T cells, TCR beta sequences were generated. The receptor's source is a human donor with Susac syndrome. Sequencing was performed on CD8+ T cells from PBMCs.

In DNA form, the CDR3 reads TGTGCCAGCAGAGGACTAGCGGACGAGCAGTACTTC. Protein sequence: CASRGLADEQYF. The chain combines TRBV12-3 or TRBV12-4 with TRBJ2-7; 10 bases map to TRBD2. This CDR3 region has 12 residues. V was pared by 6 bases and J by 5 bases, with 1 base of the junction left unmatched.